This passage covers 23 T cell receptor beta chains from one sample sequenced in a study of blood T cell repertoires in COVID-19. The repertoire was sequenced with immunoSEQ multiplex PCR; TCRdb's copy has only in-frame clones and lacks some. The repertoire consists of about 70,000 clones, with about 80% occurring once and the leading ten covering about 0.8%. Sequencing was done on a sample of peripheral blood. The source is a woman between 70 and 85 years old with acute or convalescent COVID-19.

The genes are TRBV19 and TRBJ2-5; 13 positions match TRBD2. The ends lost 3 bases at V and 5 bases at J; junction bases unmatched: 3. The CDR3 consists of 15 residues. The germline V gene encodes CDR1 LNHDA and CDR2 SQIVND (reference sequence). The CDR3 loop is CASSMGLAGFETQYF. The CDR3 nucleotides read TGTGCCAGTAGTATGGGACTAGCGGGATTCGAGACCCAGTACTTC. Looking up the rest from reference TRBV19 and TRBJ2-5 gives the full variable domain: DGGITQSPKYLFRKEGQNVTLSCEQNLNHDAMYWYRQDPGQGLRLIYYSQIVNDFQKGDIAEGYSVSREKKESFPLTVTSAQKNPTAFYLCASSMGLAGFETQYFGPGTRLLVL.

The rearrangement links TRBV9 to TRBJ1-1, with a weak D call TRBD1 (6 bases). The CDR3 covers 15 residues. The germline V and J ends were trimmed by 3 bases and 4 bases, with 16 bases remaining between them. From germline, CDR1 is SGDLS and CDR2 YYNGEE. The CDR3 coding sequence is TGTGCCAGCAGCGGGGGATTGGGACATACCACTGAAGCTTTCTTT. Encoded protein: CASSGGLGHTTEAFF.

The chain is built from TRBV6-5 and TRBJ2-2, with 7 bases that match TRBD1. The CDR3 length is 14 residues. Trimming took 6 bases from V and 6 from J; bases not matched to a gene: 7. Germline CDR1 and CDR2: MNHEY and SVGAGI. The CDR3 DNA is TGTGCCAGCAGCCCGACAGGGATCGCCGGGGAGCTGTTTTTT. Translated: CASSPTGIAGELFF.

In its sample, this clone was seen a few times. The genes are TRBV2 and TRBJ1-4, with D possibly being TRBD1 (5 bases). The CDR3 is 16 amino acids. V lost 6 bases and J 7 bases, leaving 21 bases between the germline ends. CDR1 SNHLY and CDR2 FYNNEI come from the germline V gene. As DNA, the CDR3 is TGTGCCAGCAGCCGAGGATCGGGACTCGGTGGTGAAAAACTGTTTTTT. Translating it yields CASSRGSGLGGEKLFF.

There are a few counts of this clone. The chain couples TRBV28 to TRBJ1-1; 7 bases fit TRBD1. V shed 5 bases, J shed 6 bases, and the junction held 9 bases outside the gene matches. This CDR3 is 14 amino acids long. CDR1 and CDR2 from the germline V gene are MDHEN and SYDVKM. The CDR3 loop is CASSGRQGRPEAFF. The CDR3, as DNA: TGTGCCAGCAGTGGGAGACAGGGTCGCCCTGAAGCTTTCTTT.

V usage is TRBV2 and J usage is TRBJ1-2; a weak D match, TRBD1 (5 bases). CDR1 is SNHLY and CDR2 is FYNNEI in the germline V gene. Trimming took off 2 bases at V and 3 bases at J, with 7 bases between the two ends. This CDR3 is built from 13 residues. In DNA, the CDR3 is TGTGCCAGCAGTGAACAGGGCGACTATGGCTACACCTTC. Protein: CASSEQGDYGYTF.

This chain joins TRBV7-3 and TRBJ2-1; 10 nucleotides line up with TRBD2. The germline gives CDR1 SGHTA, CDR2 FQGTGA. This CDR3 is 16 amino acids long. V trimming: 5 bases; J trimming: 2 bases; junction bases outside the gene matches: 6. Written as DNA, the CDR3 is TGTGCCAGCAGCCCGACTAGCGGGTCGCCCTACAATGAGCAGTTCTTC. It translates to CASSPTSGSPYNEQFF.

The chain combines TRBV18 with TRBJ2-1; no firm D call. Germline values: CDR1 KGHSH, CDR2 LQKENI. CDR3 length: 14 amino acids. The ends were cut back, 6 bases at V and 9 bases at J, with 18 bases in the middle. The DNA for the CDR3 is TGTGCCAGCTCGCTCGACCTAGGAGTCACTGAGCAGTTCTTC. Translation: CASSLDLGVTEQFF. Combining the CDR3 with reference TRBV18 and TRBJ2-1 gives the whole variable domain NAGVMQNPRHLVRRRGQEARLRCSPMKGHSHVYWYRQLPEEGLKFMVYLQKENIIDESGMPKERFSAEFPKEGPSILRIQQVVRGDSAAYFCASSLDLGVTEQFFGPGTRLTVL.

The chain recombines TRBV9 with TRBJ1-2, with TRBD1 matching over 8 bases. This CDR3 is 15 amino acids long. Germline V gene data show CDR1 as SGDLS and CDR2 as YYNGEE. V shed 3 bases and J 8 bases; nucleotides not matched to a gene: 12. CDR3 amino acids: CASSGSRQGASGYTF. The CDR3 DNA sequence: TGTGCCAGCAGCGGCAGCCGGCAGGGGGCAAGCGGCTACACCTTC.

V is TRBV4-1 and J is TRBJ2-2; TRBD1 matches 7 bases. V lost 1 base, J lost 0 bases, and 17 bases stayed unmatched. The CDR3 has 21 residues. Germline-derived CDR1 and CDR2 are MGHRA and YSYEKL. Here the CDR3 DNA reads TGCGCCAGCAGCCAAGGTACCGGGACAGAGACCCCCACTGCGAACACCGGGGAGCTGTTTTTT. Its translation: CASSQGTGTETPTANTGELFF.

This sequence joins TRBV11-2 and TRBJ2-1; 14 bases align to TRBD2. This CDR3 is built from 19 residues. From germline, CDR1 is SGHAT and CDR2 FQNNGV. With V trimmed by 6 bases and J by 0 bases, 10 bases remained unmatched. Here the CDR3 DNA reads TGTGCCAGCAGTTTTTCGGGACTAGCGGGGGCCTACTCCTACAATGAGCAGTTCTTC. This codes for CASSFSGLAGAYSYNEQFF.

This chain joins TRBV5-5 and TRBJ2-7; D call uncertain. The V gene lost 0 bases and the J gene lost 5 bases, with 9 bases spanning the gap. Germline CDR1 SGHKS, CDR2 YYEKEE (reference sequence). The CDR3 runs 13 residues. The CDR3 reads CASSLAEADEQYF. CDR3 sequence (DNA): TGTGCCAGCAGCTTGGCCGAGGCTGACGAGCAGTACTTC.

The chain carries TRBV20-1 and TRBJ1-2; TRBD1 matches at 8 bases. Germline lookup yields CDR1 DFQATT and CDR2 SNEGSKA (reference sequence). Unmatched junction bases numbered 10, after V lost 3 bases and J lost 4 bases. CDR3 length: 15 amino acids. The CDR3 DNA reads TGCAGTGCTAGTGACTCCGGACAGGGCGGCTATGGCTACACCTTC. It is translated as CSASDSGQGGYGYTF.

The V call is TRBV6-2 or TRBV6-3, the J call TRBJ2-7; the match to TRBD1 covers 9 bases. This CDR3 contains 16 residues. The V and J ends lost 6 bases and 4 bases, in that order; junction bases with no gene match: 13. The germline gives CDR1 MNHEY, CDR2 SVGEGT. The CDR3 DNA reads as TGTGCCAGCAGCCCTACAAGGGACAGGGTGGGGTACGAGCAGTACTTC. Encoded protein: CASSPTRDRVGYEQYF.

V usage is TRBV6-6 and J usage is TRBJ1-2; TRBD1 aligns across 9 bases. J gave up 6 bases and V 5 bases, and 7 bases lay outside the gene matches. This CDR3 has 14 amino acids. From germline, CDR1 is MNHNY and CDR2 SVGAGI (reference sequence). CDR3 DNA sequence: TGTGCCAGCAGTCACGGCCGGGACAGGGATGGCTACACCTTC. This translates into CASSHGRDRDGYTF.

The gene calls are TRBV28 and TRBJ1-4; D is uncertain. The V end lost 5 bases, the J end lost 5 bases, and 9 bases lay between the germline ends. Germline V gene lookup returns CDR1 MDHEN and CDR2 SYDVKM. CDR3 length: 13 residues. The CDR3 nucleotides read TGTGCCAGCAGTGAACCCGCGAATGAAAAACTGTTTTTT. Amino acid sequence: CASSEPANEKLFF.

The chain uses TRBV5-1 and TRBJ2-2; D is perhaps TRBD1 (5 bases). This CDR3 spans 13 amino acids. Trimming took 0 bases from V and 6 from J, leaving 6 bases between them. Looked up from germline, CDR1 is SGHRS and CDR2 is YFSETQ. This CDR3 reads CASSLGGPGELFF. The CDR3 DNA reads TGCGCCAGCAGCTTGGGGGGCCCCGGGGAGCTGTTTTTT.

The chain is built from TRBV6-6 and TRBJ2-7; TRBD1 matches 10 bases. Germline lookup yields CDR1 MNHNY and CDR2 SVGAGI (reference sequence). V gave up 4 bases and J gave up 4 bases; unmatched junction bases: 7. The CDR3 is made up of 15 amino acids. For the CDR3, the DNA is TGTGCCAGCAGTTTTCGGGACAGGGGCCTATACGAGCAGTACTTC. The encoded protein is CASSFRDRGLYEQYF.

The chain has TRBV30 and TRBJ2-7; 12 bases line up with TRBD1. J lost 0 bases, V lost 4 bases, and 7 bases had no gene match. The CDR3 consists of 16 residues. In germline, CDR1 is GTSNPN, CDR2 SVGIG (reference sequence). The CDR3 DNA reads as TGTGCCTGGACTAACAGGGACAGGGGGCCCTCCTACGAGCAGTACTTC. Amino acids: CAWTNRDRGPSYEQYF.

V usage is TRBV2 and J usage is TRBJ1-2; 9 bases align to TRBD1. CDR1 SNHLY and CDR2 FYNNEI come from the germline V gene. Trimming removed 9 bases from V and 3 bases from J; junction bases left unmatched: 8. The CDR3 runs 14 residues. The CDR3 nucleotides are TGTGCCAGAAGGGGACAGGGACTAGACTATGGCTACACCTTC. It specifies CARRGQGLDYGYTF.

The chain couples TRBV2 to TRBJ1-5; possible D gene TRBD1, 5 bases. Per germline, CDR1 SNHLY and CDR2 FYNNEI. Trimming left V 8 bases short and J 4 bases short, with 12 bases between. The CDR3 contains 13 residues. Here the CDR3 reads CASVDSRNQPQHF. The CDR3 DNA is TGTGCCAGCGTTGACAGCAGAAATCAGCCCCAGCATTTT.

The chain combines TRBV5-4 with TRBJ1-1, with TRBD1 identical over 7 bases. The V gene's germline CDR1 is SGHNT and CDR2 YYREEE (reference sequence). Trimming removed 0 bases from V and 1 base from J; junction bases left unmatched: 9. The CDR3 sequence is 17 residues long. The CDR3 protein is CASSLGVGGQRNTEAFF. CDR3 coding DNA: TGTGCCAGCAGCTTGGGGGTCGGGGGACAGAGGAACACTGAAGCTTTCTTT.

The chain carries TRBV12-5 and TRBJ2-1; TRBD2 agrees at 15 bases. Germline CDR1 reads LGHNT; CDR2 reads FRNRAP. Unmatched junction bases numbered 7, after V lost 6 bases and J lost 1 base. The length of the CDR3 is 18 residues. Here the CDR3 DNA reads TGTGCTAGTGGCCCTGGACTAGCGGGGGGGAAGTCCTACAATGAGCAGTTCTTC. Translating gives CASGPGLAGGKSYNEQFF.